Sequencing of this T cell receptor (beta chain) was carried out in a study of T-cell memory formation after mild COVID-19. V trimming: 7 bases; J trimming: 5 bases; junction bases outside the gene matches: 6. This CDR3 spans 12 amino acids. Germline-derived CDR1 and CDR2 are SQVTM and ANQGSEA. This clonotype has just a few counts. TCRdb re-called the 5' RACE reads with MiXCR, one entry per CDR3 protein. There are roughly 620,000 distinct CDR3 sequences in the sample; 15% to 20% occur only once, and about 12% lies in the top ten. The genes are TRBV29-1 and TRBJ2-5; 8 bases are shared with TRBD2. The sequence was collected from an adult woman who had mild COVID-19 (a few samples of this study predate the infection). Cell type and time point are not known. Specimen: PBMCs or a T cell subset sorted from them (not recorded which). This chain's CDR3 is CSAGGGPETQYF. The CDR3 DNA sequence: TGCAGCGCTGGCGGGGGGCCGGAGACCCAGTACTTC.